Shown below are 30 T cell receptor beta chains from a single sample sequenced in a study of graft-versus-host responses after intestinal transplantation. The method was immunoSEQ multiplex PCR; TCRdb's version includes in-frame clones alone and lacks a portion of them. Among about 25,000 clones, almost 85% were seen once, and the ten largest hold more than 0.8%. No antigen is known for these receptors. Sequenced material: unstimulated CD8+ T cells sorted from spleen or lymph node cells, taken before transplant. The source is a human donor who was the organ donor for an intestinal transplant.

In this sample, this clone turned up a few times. This chain's CDR3 is CASGADRGPRSYTF. The CDR3 DNA reads TGTGCTAGTGGTGCTGACAGGGGGCCTAGGAGCTACACCTTC. V is TRBV12-5 and J is TRBJ1-2; 10 bases agree with TRBD1. V shed 5 bases and J 9 bases; nucleotides not matched to a gene: 9. CDR1 LGHNT and CDR2 FRNRAP come from the germline V gene. There are 14 residues in the CDR3.

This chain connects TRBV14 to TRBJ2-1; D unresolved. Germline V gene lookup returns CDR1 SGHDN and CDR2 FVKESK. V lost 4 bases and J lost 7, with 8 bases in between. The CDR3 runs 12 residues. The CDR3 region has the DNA TGTGCCAGCAGCCTCAATCTGAATGAGCAGTTCTTC. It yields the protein CASSLNLNEQFF.

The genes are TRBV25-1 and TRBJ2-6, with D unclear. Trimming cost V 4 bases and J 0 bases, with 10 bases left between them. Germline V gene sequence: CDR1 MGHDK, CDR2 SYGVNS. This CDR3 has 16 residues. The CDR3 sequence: CASSAGRNSGANVLTF. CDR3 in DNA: TGTGCCAGCAGTGCCGGAAGGAACTCTGGGGCCAACGTCCTGACTTTC.

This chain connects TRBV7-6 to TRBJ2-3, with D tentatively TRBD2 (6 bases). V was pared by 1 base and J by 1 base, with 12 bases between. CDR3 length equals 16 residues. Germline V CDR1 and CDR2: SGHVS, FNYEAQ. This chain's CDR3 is CASSLGSGGGTDTQYF. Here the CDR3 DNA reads TGTGCCAGCAGCTTAGGATCCGGGGGAGGCACAGATACGCAGTATTTT.

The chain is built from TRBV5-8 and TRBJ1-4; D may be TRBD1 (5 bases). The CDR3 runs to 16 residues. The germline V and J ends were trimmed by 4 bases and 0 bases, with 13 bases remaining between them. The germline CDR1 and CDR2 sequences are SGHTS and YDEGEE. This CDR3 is CASSLGTAATNEKLFF. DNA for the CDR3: TGTGCCAGCAGCCTTGGGACGGCAGCAACTAATGAAAAACTGTTTTTT.

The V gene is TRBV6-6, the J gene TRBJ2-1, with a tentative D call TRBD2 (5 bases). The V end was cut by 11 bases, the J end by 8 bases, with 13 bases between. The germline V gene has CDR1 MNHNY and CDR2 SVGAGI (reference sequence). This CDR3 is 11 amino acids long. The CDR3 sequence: CAAGHFYEQFF. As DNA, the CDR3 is TGTGCCGCGGGCCATTTCTATGAGCAGTTCTTC.

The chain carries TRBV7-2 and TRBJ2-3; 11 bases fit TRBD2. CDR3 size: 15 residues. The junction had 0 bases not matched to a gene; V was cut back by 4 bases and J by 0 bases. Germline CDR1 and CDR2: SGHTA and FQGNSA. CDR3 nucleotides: TGTGCCAGCAGCTGGACTAGCGGGAGCACAGATACGCAGTATTTT. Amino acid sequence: CASSWTSGSTDTQYF.

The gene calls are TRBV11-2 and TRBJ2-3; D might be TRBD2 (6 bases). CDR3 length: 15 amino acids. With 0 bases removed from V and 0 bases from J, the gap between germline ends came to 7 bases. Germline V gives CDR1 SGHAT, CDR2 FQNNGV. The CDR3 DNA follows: TGTGCCAGCAGCTTAGAGGGGGGAAGCACAGATACGCAGTATTTT. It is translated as CASSLEGGSTDTQYF. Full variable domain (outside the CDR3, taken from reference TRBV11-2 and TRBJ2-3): EAGVAQSPRYKIIEKRQSVAFWCNPISGHATLYWYQQILGQGPKLLIQFQNNGVVDDSQLPKDRFSAERLKGVDSTLKIQPAKLEDSAVYLCASSLEGGSTDTQYFGPGTRLTVL.

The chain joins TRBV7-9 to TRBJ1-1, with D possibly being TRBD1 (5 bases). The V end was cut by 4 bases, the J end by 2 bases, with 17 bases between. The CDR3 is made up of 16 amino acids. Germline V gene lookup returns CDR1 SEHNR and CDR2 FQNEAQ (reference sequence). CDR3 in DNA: TGTGCCAGCAGCTCTCAGGGTTCCGGTCACAACACTGAAGCTTTCTTT. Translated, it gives CASSSQGSGHNTEAFF.

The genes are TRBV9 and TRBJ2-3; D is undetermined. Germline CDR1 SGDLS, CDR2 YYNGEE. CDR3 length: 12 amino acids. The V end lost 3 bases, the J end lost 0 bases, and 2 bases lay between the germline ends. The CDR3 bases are TGTGCCAGCAGCGACAGCACAGATACGCAGTATTTT. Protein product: CASSDSTDTQYF.

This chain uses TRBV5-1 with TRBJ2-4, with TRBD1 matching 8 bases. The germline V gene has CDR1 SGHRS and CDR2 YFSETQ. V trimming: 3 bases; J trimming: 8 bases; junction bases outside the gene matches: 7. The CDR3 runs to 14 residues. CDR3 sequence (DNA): TGCGCCAGCAGCTGGACAGGGATGGGAGACATTCAGTACTTC. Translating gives CASSWTGMGDIQYF. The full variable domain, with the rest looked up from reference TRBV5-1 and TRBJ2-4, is KAGVTQTPRYLIKTRGQQVTLSCSPISGHRSVSWYQQTPGQGLQFLFEYFSETQRNKGNFPGRFSGRQFSNSRSEMNVSTLELGDSALYLCASSWTGMGDIQYFGAGTRLSVL.

CDR3 residues: CAWRDTWRAETQYF. The CDR3, as DNA: TGTGCCTGGAGGGACACCTGGAGAGCCGAGACCCAGTACTTC. This sequence joins TRBV30 and TRBJ2-5, with TRBD1 as a possible D gene (5 bases). CDR1 GTSNPN and CDR2 SVGIG come from the germline V gene (reference sequence). Trimming cost V 3 bases and J 5 bases, with 16 bases left between them. The CDR3 is 14 residues long. Combining the CDR3 with reference TRBV30 and TRBJ2-5 gives the whole variable domain SQTIHQWPATLVQPVGSPLSLECTVEGTSNPNLYWYRQAAGRGLQLLFYSVGIGQISSEVPQNLSASRPQDRQFILSSKKLLLSDSGFYLCAWRDTWRAETQYFGPGTRLLVL.

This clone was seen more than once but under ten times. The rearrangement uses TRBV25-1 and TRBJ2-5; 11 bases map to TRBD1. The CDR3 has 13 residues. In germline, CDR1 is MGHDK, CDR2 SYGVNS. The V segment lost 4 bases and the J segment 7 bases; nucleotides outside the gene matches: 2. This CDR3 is CASSAGQGGTQYF. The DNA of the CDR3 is TGTGCCAGCAGTGCGGGACAGGGGGGGACCCAGTACTTC.

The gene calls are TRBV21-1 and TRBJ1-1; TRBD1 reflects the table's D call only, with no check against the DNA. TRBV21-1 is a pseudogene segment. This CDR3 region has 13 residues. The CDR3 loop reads CASSLSRDTEAFF. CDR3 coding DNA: TGTGCCAGCAGCCTCTCCAGGGACACTGAAGCTTTCTTT.

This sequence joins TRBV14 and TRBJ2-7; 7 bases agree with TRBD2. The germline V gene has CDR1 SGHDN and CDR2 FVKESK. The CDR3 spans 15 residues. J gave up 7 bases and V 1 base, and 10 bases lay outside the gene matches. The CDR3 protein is CASSQGDGGSYEQYF. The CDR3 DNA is TGTGCCAGCAGCCAAGGAGATGGCGGGAGTTATGAGCAGTACTTC.

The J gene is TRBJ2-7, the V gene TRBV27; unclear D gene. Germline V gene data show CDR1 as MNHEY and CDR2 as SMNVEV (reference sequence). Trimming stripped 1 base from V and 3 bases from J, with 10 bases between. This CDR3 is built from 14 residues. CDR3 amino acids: CASSLLAGYYEQYF. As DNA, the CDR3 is TGTGCCAGCAGTTTATTGGCAGGTTACTACGAGCAGTACTTC.

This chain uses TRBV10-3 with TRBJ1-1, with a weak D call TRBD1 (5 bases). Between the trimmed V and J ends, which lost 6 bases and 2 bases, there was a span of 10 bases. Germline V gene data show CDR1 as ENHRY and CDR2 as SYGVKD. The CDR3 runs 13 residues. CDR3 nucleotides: TGTGCCATCAGGGACCGGGACAACACTGAAGCTTTCTTT. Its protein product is CAIRDRDNTEAFF.

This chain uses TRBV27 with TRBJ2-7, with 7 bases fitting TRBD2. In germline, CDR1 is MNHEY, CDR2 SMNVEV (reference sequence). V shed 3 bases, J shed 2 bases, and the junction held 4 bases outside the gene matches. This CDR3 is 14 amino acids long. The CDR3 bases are TGTGCCAGCAGTTTGGGGGGGTCACCCTACGAGCAGTACTTC. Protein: CASSLGGSPYEQYF.

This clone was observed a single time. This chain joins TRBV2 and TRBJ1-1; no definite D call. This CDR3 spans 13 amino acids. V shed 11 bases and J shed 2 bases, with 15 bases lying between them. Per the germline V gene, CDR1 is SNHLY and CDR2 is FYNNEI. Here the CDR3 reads CALTAVTNTEAFF. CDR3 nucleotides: TGTGCCCTTACGGCCGTTACTAACACTGAAGCTTTCTTT.

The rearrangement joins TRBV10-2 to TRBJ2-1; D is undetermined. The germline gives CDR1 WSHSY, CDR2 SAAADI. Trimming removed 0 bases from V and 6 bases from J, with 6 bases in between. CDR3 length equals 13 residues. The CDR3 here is CASSESLLNEQFF. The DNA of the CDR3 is TGCGCCAGCAGTGAGTCGTTACTCAATGAGCAGTTCTTC.

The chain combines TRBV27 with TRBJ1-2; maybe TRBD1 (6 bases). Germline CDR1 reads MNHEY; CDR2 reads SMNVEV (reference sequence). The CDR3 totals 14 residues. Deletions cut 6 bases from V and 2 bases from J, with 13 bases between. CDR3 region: CASSPDRRNYGYTF. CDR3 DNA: TGTGCCAGCAGCCCCGACAGGAGGAACTATGGCTACACCTTC.

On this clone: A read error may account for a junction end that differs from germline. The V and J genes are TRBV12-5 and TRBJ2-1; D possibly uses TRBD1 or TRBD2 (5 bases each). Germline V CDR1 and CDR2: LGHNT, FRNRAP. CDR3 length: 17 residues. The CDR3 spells CARGLGWGEGRYNEQFF. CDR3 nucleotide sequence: TGTGCTAGGGGTTTGGGATGGGGTGAGGGGCGGTACAATGAGCAGTTCTTC. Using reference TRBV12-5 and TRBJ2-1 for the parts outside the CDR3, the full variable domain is DARVTQTPRHKVTEMGQEVTMRCQPILGHNTVFWYRQTMMQGLELLAYFRNRAPLDDSGMPKDRFSAEMPDATLATLKIQPSEPRDSAVYFCARGLGWGEGRYNEQFFGPGTRLTVL.

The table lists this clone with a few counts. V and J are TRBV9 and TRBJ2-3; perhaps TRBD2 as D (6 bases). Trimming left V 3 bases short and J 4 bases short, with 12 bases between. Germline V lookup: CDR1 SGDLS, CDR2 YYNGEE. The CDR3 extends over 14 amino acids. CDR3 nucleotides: TGTGCCAGCAGCGCCGGGACTCTACCAGATACGCAGTATTTT. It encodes CASSAGTLPDTQYF.

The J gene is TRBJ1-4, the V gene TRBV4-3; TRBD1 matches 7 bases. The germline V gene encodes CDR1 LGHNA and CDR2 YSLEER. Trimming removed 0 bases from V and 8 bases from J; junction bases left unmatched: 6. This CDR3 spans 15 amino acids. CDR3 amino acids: CASSQDDREREKLFF. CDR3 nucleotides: TGCGCCAGCAGCCAAGATGACAGGGAGAGAGAAAAACTGTTTTTT.

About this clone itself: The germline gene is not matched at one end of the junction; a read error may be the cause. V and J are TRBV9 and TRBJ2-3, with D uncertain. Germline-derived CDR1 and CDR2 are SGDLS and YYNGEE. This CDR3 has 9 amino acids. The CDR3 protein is CASSPHGSF. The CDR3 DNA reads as TGTGCCAGCAGCCCCCACGGGTCCTTT.

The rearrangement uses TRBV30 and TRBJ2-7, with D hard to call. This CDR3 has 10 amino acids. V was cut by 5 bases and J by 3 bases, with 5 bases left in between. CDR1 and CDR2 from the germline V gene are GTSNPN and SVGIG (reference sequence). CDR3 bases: TGTGCCTGGGGGGTCTACGAGCAGTACTTC. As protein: CAWGVYEQYF.

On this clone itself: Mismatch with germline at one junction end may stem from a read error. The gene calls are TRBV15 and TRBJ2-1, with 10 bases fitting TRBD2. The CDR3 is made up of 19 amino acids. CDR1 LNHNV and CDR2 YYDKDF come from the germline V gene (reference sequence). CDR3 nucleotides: TGTGCCACCAGCAGAGAGTTTGTAGCGGGAGGTGGGACCTACAATGGGCAGTTCTTC. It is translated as CATSREFVAGGGTYNGQFF.

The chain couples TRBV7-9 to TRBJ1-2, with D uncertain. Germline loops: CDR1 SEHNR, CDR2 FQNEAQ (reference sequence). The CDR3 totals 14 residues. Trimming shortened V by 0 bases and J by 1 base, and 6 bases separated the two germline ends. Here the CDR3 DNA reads TGTGCCAGCAGCTTAGCGCCCAGTAACTATGGCTACACCTTC. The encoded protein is CASSLAPSNYGYTF.

The CDR3: CASSSNDGRPAYEQYF. The CDR3 region has the DNA TGTGCCAGCAGCTCAAACGACGGGAGACCGGCCTACGAGCAGTACTTC. The V call is TRBV7-2, the J call TRBJ2-7, with D possibly being TRBD2 (6 bases). The germline V gene encodes CDR1 SGHTA and CDR2 FQGNSA. This CDR3 is 16 amino acids long. The V end was cut by 4 bases, the J end by 2 bases, with 18 bases between. The whole variable domain, filled in from reference TRBV7-2 and TRBJ2-7, reads GAGVSQSPSNKVTEKGKDVELRCDPISGHTALYWYRQSLGQGLEFLIYFQGNSAPDKSGLPSDRFSAERTGGSVSTLTIQRTQQEDSAVYLCASSSNDGRPAYEQYFGPGTRLTVT.

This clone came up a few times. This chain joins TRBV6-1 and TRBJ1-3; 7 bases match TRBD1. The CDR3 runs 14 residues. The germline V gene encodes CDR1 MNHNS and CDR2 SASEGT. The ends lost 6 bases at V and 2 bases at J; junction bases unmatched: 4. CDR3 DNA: TGTGCCAGCAGATTCGACAGGGCTGGAAACACCATATATTTT. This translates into CASRFDRAGNTIYF.